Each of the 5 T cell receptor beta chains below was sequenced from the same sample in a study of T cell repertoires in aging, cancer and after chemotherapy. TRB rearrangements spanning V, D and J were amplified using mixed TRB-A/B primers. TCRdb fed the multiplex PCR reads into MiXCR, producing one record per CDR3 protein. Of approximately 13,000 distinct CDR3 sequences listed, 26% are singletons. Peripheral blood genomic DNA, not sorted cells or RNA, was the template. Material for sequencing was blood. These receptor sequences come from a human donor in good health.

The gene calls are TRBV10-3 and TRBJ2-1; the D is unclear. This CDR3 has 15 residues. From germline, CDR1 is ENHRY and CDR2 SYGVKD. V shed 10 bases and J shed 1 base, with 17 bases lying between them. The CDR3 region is CASAGGGTSYNEQFF. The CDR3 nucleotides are TGTGCCAGCGCTGGTGGTGGCACTTCCTACAATGAGCAGTTCTTC.

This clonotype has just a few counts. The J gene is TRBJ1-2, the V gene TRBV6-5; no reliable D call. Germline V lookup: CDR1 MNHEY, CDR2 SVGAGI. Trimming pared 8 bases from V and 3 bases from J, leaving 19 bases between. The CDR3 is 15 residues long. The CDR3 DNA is TGTGCCAGCGGGCTCCGGGCTCCTTCGTACTATGGCTACACCTTC. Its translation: CASGLRAPSYYGYTF.

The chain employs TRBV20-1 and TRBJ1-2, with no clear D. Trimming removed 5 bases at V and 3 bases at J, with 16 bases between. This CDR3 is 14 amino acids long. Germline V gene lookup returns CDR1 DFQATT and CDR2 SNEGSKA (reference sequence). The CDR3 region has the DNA TGCAGTGCTCGAAGTCTGGGTTCGTACTATGGCTACACCTTC. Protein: CSARSLGSYYGYTF.

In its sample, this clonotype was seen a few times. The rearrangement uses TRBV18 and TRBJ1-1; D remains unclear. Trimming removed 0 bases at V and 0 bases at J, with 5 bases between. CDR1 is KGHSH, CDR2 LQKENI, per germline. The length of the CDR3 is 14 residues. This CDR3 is CASSPPSLNTEAFF. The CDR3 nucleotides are TGTGCCAGCTCACCACCGTCCCTGAACACTGAAGCTTTCTTT. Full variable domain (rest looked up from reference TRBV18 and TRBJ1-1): NAGVMQNPRHLVRRRGQEARLRCSPMKGHSHVYWYRQLPEEGLKFMVYLQKENIIDESGMPKERFSAEFPKEGPSILRIQQVVRGDSAAYFCASSPPSLNTEAFFGQGTRLTVV.

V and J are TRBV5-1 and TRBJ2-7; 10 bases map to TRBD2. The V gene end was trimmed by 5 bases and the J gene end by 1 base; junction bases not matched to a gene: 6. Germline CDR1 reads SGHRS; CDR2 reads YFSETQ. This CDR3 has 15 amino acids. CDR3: CASSSLAGASYEQYF. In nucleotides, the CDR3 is TGCGCCAGCAGTTCTCTAGCGGGGGCTTCCTACGAGCAGTACTTC. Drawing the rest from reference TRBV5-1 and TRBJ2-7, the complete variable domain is KAGVTQTPRYLIKTRGQQVTLSCSPISGHRSVSWYQQTPGQGLQFLFEYFSETQRNKGNFPGRFSGRQFSNSRSEMNVSTLELGDSALYLCASSSLAGASYEQYFGPGTRLTVT.